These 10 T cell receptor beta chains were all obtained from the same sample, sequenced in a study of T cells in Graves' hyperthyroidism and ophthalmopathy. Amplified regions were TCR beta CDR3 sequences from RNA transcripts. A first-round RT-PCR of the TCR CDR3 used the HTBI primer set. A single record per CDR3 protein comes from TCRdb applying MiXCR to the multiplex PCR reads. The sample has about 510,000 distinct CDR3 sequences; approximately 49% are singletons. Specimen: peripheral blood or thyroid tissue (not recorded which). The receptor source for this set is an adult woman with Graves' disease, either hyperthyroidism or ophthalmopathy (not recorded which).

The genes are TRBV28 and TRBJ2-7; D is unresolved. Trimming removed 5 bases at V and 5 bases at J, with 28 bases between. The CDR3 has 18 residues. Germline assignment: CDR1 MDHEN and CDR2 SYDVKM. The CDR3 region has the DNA TGTGCCAGCAGTCGATCCCCGCCACCGATTACCCAATCGGACGAGCAGTACTTC. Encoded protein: CASSRSPPPITQSDEQYF.

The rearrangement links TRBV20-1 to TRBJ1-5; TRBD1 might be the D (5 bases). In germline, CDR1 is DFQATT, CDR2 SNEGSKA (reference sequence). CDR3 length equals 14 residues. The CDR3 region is CSGMGTGGNQPQHF. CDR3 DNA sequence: TGCAGCGGGATGGGGACCGGGGGCAATCAGCCCCAGCATTTT.

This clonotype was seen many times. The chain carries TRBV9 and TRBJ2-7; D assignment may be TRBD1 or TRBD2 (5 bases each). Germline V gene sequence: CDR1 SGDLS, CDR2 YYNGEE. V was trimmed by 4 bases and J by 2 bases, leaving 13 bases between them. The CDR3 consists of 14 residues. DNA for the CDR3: TGTGCCAGCAGCCGAGCCGGGGCCCCCTACGAGCAGTACTTC. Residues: CASSRAGAPYEQYF.

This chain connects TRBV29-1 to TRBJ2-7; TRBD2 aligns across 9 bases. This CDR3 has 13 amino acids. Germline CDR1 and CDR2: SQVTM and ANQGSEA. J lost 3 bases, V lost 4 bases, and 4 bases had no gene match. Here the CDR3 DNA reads TGCAGCGTTGTCGTGACTAGCGGCTACGAGCAGTACTTC. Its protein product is CSVVVTSGYEQYF.

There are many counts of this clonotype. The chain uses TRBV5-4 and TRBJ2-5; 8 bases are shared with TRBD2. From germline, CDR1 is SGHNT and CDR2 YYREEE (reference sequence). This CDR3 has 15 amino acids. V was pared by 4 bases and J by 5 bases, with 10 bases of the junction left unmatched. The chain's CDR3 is CASSPRTSFSETQYF. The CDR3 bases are TGTGCCAGCAGCCCCCGGACTAGCTTCTCTGAGACCCAGTACTTC.

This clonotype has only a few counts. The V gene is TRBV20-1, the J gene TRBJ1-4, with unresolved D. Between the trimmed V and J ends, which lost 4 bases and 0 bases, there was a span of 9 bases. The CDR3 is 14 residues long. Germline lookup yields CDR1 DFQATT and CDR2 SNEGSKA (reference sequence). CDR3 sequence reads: CSATPVATNEKLFF. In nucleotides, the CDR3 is TGCAGTGCTACCCCCGTTGCAACTAATGAAAAACTGTTTTTT.

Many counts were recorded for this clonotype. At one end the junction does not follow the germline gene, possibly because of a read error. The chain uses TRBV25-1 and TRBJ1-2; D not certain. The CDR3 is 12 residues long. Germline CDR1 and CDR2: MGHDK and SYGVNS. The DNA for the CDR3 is TGTGCCAGCAGTGAGGTAGGGCGAGGCTGCACCTTC. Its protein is CASSEVGRGCTF.

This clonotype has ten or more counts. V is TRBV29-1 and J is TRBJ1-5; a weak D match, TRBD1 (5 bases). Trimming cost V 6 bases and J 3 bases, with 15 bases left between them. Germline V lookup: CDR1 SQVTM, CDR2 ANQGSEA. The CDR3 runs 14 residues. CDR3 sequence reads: CSVLPPGYNQPQHF. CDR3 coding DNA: TGCAGCGTCTTACCTCCAGGGTACAATCAGCCCCAGCATTTT.

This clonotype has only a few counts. The DNA of the CDR3 is TGTGCCAGCAATGAGGAGCTGACCTACGAGCAGTACTTC. Protein: CASNEELTYEQYF. The chain has TRBV6-5 and TRBJ2-7; the D is unclear. Germline V CDR1 and CDR2: MNHEY, SVGAGI. With 7 bases removed from V and 2 bases from J, the gap between germline ends came to 12 bases. The CDR3 totals 13 residues.

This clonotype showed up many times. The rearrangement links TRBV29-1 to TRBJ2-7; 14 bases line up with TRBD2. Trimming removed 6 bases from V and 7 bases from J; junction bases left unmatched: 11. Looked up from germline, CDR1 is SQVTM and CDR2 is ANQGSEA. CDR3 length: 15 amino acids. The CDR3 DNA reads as TGCAGCGTCGTAATGGGACTAGCGGGAGTTGGGGAGCAGTACTTC. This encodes CSVVMGLAGVGEQYF.